Listed here is a single T cell receptor (beta chain). The source of the sample is a study of blood T cell repertoires in COVID-19. At the level of the study: The United States, Italy and Spain were the sources of the acute and convalescent COVID-19 samples. Sample material is recorded as cDNA or gDNA derived from T cells, B-cell-depleted T cells, or PBMCs.

In the study's own analysis: Estimated nucleated cell counts came from reference gene primer amplification. Some clones are missing from TCRdb's copy, which holds only in-frame ones; the method was immunoSEQ multiplex PCR. That table furnishes V, J and clone size, whereas the DNA furnished D and trimming. The data show about 220,000 clones, around 83% seen once. The trim removed 3 bases at V and 7 bases at J, leaving 8 bases unmatched. Germline assignment: CDR1 KGHSH and CDR2 LQKENI. The CDR3 runs 15 residues. Sequenced input: peripheral blood. The TCR comes from a woman in her 70s with COVID-19, enrolled during active disease. The rearrangement joins TRBV18 to TRBJ2-2, with 7 bases identical to TRBD1. CDR3 coding DNA: TGTGCCAGCTCACCTCGTCTACAGGGGCACGGGGAGCTGTTTTTT. Translated: CASSPRLQGHGELFF.